The 30 T cell receptor beta chains below were found in one sample sequenced in a study of graft-versus-host responses after intestinal transplantation. These TCRs are of unknown antigen specificity. Profiled with immunoSEQ multiplex PCR; TCRdb holds only in-frame clones, not every one. The sample carries over 65,000 clones, less than 95% recorded once. Material: unstimulated CD8+ T cells sorted from spleen or lymph node cells, obtained before transplant. The origin of the receptors is a human donor who was the organ donor for an intestinal transplant.

There are a few counts of this clone. This rearrangement joins TRBV4-1 to TRBJ1-4; D possibly corresponds to TRBD1 (6 bases). Trimming cost V 4 bases and J 4 bases, with 10 bases left between them. Germline V gene sequence: CDR1 MGHRA, CDR2 YSYEKL. The CDR3 sequence is 14 residues long. CDR3 nucleotide sequence: TGCGCCAGCAGCCCCAGGGACATTAATGAAAAACTGTTTTTT. Its translation is CASSPRDINEKLFF.

The gene calls are TRBV7-6 and TRBJ1-2; 8 nucleotides agree with TRBD1. After removal of 5 bases from V and 3 bases from J, the junction contained 5 bases not matched to a gene. Per the germline V gene, CDR1 is SGHVS and CDR2 is FNYEAQ. This CDR3 region has 14 residues. The CDR3 DNA sequence: TGTGCCAGCAGCGTCGGACAGGGCGACTATGGCTACACCTTC. Amino acids: CASSVGQGDYGYTF.

The chain couples TRBV5-4 to TRBJ1-1, with D perhaps TRBD1 (6 bases). The V gene lost 1 base and the J gene lost 10 bases, with 14 bases spanning the gap. This CDR3 comprises 13 residues. The germline gives CDR1 SGHNT, CDR2 YYREEE (reference sequence). DNA of the CDR3: TGTGCCAGCAGCTTGTCAGGGGTGGGGCGAGCTTTCTTT. Protein sequence: CASSLSGVGRAFF.

This CDR3 reads CASSVARLSGANVLTF. In nucleotides, the CDR3 is TGTGCCAGCAGCGTAGCCCGACTCTCGGGGGCCAACGTCCTGACTTTC. The chain has TRBV9 and TRBJ2-6; D gene unclear. Germline CDR1 and CDR2: SGDLS and YYNGEE. V was pared by 0 bases and J by 4 bases, with 11 bases between. CDR3 length: 16 amino acids.

The rearrangement links TRBV19 to TRBJ2-7, with unresolved D. There are 11 residues in the CDR3. The V and J ends lost 5 bases and 5 bases respectively, with 7 bases between them. In germline, CDR1 is LNHDA, CDR2 SQIVND (reference sequence). CDR3 coding DNA: TGTGCCAGTAGTTACCTACACGAGCAGTACTTC. Encoded protein: CASSYLHEQYF.

The CDR3 loop is CASSVVGSYNYGYTF. CDR3 DNA: TGTGCCAGCAGCGTAGTGGGCAGTTACAACTATGGCTACACCTTC. The chain joins TRBV9 to TRBJ1-2; D is uncertain. CDR3 length: 15 amino acids. CDR1 is SGDLS and CDR2 is YYNGEE in the germline V gene. Deletions cut 0 bases from V and 2 bases from J, with 11 bases between. Complete variable domain (other parts from reference TRBV9 and TRBJ1-2): DSGVTQTPKHLITATGQRVTLRCSPRSGDLSVYWYQQSLDQGLQFLIQYYNGEERAKGNILERFSAQQFPDLHSELNLSSLELGDSALYFCASSVVGSYNYGYTFGSGTRLTVV.

This clone was observed a single time. This chain joins TRBV2 and TRBJ2-5; maybe TRBD1 (5 bases). The V gene lost 6 bases and the J gene lost 1 base, with 12 bases spanning the gap. Germline V gene data show CDR1 as SNHLY and CDR2 as FYNNEI. The CDR3 is 14 amino acids. This chain's CDR3 is CASRETALQETQYF. Here the CDR3 DNA reads TGTGCCAGCAGGGAGACAGCTCTCCAAGAGACCCAGTACTTC.

V is TRBV5-4 and J is TRBJ2-2; no definite D call. The germline CDR1 and CDR2 sequences are SGHNT and YYREEE (reference sequence). The CDR3 spans 12 residues. V lost 4 bases to trimming and J lost 2 bases, with 3 bases between them. The CDR3 loop reads CASSLNTGELFF. CDR3 coding DNA: TGTGCCAGCAGCCTAAACACCGGGGAGCTGTTTTTT.

The rearrangement links TRBV7-9 to TRBJ2-1; possibly TRBD1 or TRBD2 for D (5 bases each). CDR3 length equals 14 residues. Germline CDR1 SEHNR, CDR2 FQNEAQ (reference sequence). V shed 4 bases and J shed 8 bases, with 15 bases lying between them. The CDR3 sequence is CASSSGRRLYEQFF. The CDR3, as DNA: TGTGCCAGCAGCTCGGGGCGGCGGTTGTATGAGCAGTTCTTC.

The chain combines TRBV9 with TRBJ2-7, with D possibly TRBD2 on 5 matching bases. The CDR3 sequence is 14 residues long. The ends were cut back, 0 bases at V and 3 bases at J, with 10 bases in the middle. CDR1 is SGDLS and CDR2 is YYNGEE in the germline V gene. This CDR3 is CASSVGGNNYEQYF. The DNA for the CDR3 is TGTGCCAGCAGCGTAGGAGGGAATAACTACGAGCAGTACTTC.

The V and J genes are TRBV7-9 and TRBJ2-2, with D unresolved. The V and J ends lost 5 bases and 0 bases respectively, with 10 bases between them. The CDR3 is 15 residues long. Germline CDR1 reads SEHNR; CDR2 reads FQNEAQ (reference sequence). The CDR3 nucleotides read TGTGCCAGCAGCCGCTCGCGAGCGAACACCGGGGAGCTGTTTTTT. It specifies CASSRSRANTGELFF.

This rearrangement joins TRBV9 to TRBJ2-5, with D possibly matching TRBD2 (6 bases). CDR3 length: 15 residues. Deletions cut 0 bases from V and 4 bases from J, with 13 bases between. Germline loops: CDR1 SGDLS, CDR2 YYNGEE. For the CDR3, the DNA is TGTGCCAGCAGCGTAGACGGAGGGGTCCCAGAGACCCAGTACTTC. Its protein is CASSVDGGVPETQYF.

The chain couples TRBV6-6 to TRBJ2-5; a possible D gene is TRBD2 (6 bases). V was pared by 0 bases and J by 5 bases, with 16 bases between. CDR1 is MNHNY, CDR2 SVGAGI, per germline (reference sequence). The CDR3 sequence is 16 residues long. CDR3 loop: CASSYSSSGGDETQYF. In nucleotides, the CDR3 is TGTGCCAGCAGTTACTCGAGTAGCGGAGGAGACGAGACCCAGTACTTC.

The genes are TRBV7-9 and TRBJ2-1; 9 nucleotides match TRBD2. There are 18 residues in the CDR3. J lost 6 bases, V lost 3 bases, and 15 bases had no gene match. Germline loops: CDR1 SEHNR, CDR2 FQNEAQ (reference sequence). The CDR3 is CASSFSLAGDFRLNEQFF. The CDR3 DNA reads as TGTGCCAGCAGCTTCAGCTTAGCGGGAGACTTTCGGCTCAATGAGCAGTTCTTC.

The rearrangement uses TRBV18 and TRBJ2-3, with a possible D match to TRBD2 (6 bases). Trimming shortened V by 1 base and J by 0 bases, and 14 bases separated the two germline ends. Germline V gives CDR1 KGHSH, CDR2 LQKENI. The CDR3 has 17 amino acids. CDR3 sequence (DNA): TGTGCCAGCTCACCACGGGAGCGGGTCCAAAGCACAGATACGCAGTATTTT. Its translation: CASSPRERVQSTDTQYF.

The chain is built from TRBV9 and TRBJ2-1; D uncertain. Trimming removed 4 bases at V and 8 bases at J, with 10 bases between. The length of the CDR3 is 12 residues. Germline lookup yields CDR1 SGDLS and CDR2 YYNGEE. Here the CDR3 DNA reads TGTGCCAGCAGCTCCGAAGGGTATGAGCAGTTCTTC. It specifies CASSSEGYEQFF. The whole variable domain, remainder taken from reference TRBV9 and TRBJ2-1, is DSGVTQTPKHLITATGQRVTLRCSPRSGDLSVYWYQQSLDQGLQFLIQYYNGEERAKGNILERFSAQQFPDLHSELNLSSLELGDSALYFCASSSEGYEQFFGPGTRLTVL.

This chain joins TRBV30 and TRBJ2-7, with D uncertain. V lost 0 bases, J lost 6 bases, and 12 bases lay in between. Looked up from germline, CDR1 is GTSNPN and CDR2 is SVGIG (reference sequence). The CDR3 has 13 residues. The CDR3 is CAWSVVAKTEQYF. The CDR3 DNA reads TGTGCCTGGAGTGTTGTGGCAAAGACCGAGCAGTACTTC.

V usage is TRBV7-8 and J usage is TRBJ2-1; 9 bases fit TRBD1. J lost 3 bases, V lost 2 bases, and 2 bases had no gene match. CDR3 size: 15 residues. Germline V gives CDR1 SGHVS, CDR2 FQNEAQ. The CDR3 nucleotides are TGTGCCAGCAGCTTATACAGGGGGCTCTACAATGAGCAGTTCTTC. Translation gives CASSLYRGLYNEQFF. The whole variable domain, remainder taken from reference TRBV7-8 and TRBJ2-1, is GAGVSQSPRYKVAKRGQDVALRCDPISGHVSLFWYQQALGQGPEFLTYFQNEAQLDKSGLPSDRFFAERPEGSVSTLKIQRTQQEDSAVYLCASSLYRGLYNEQFFGPGTRLTVL.

This rearrangement joins TRBV5-4 to TRBJ2-1; D uncertain. This CDR3 is 16 amino acids long. Germline V gene sequence: CDR1 SGHNT, CDR2 YYREEE (reference sequence). V was shortened by 0 bases and J by 0 bases, with 10 bases between the two germline ends. This chain's CDR3 is CASSLAASSSYNEQFF. The CDR3 region has the DNA TGTGCCAGCAGCTTGGCGGCCTCGAGCTCCTACAATGAGCAGTTCTTC.

The rearrangement joins TRBV2 to TRBJ1-1; D not certain. CDR3 size: 14 residues. V lost 2 bases and J lost 0, with 7 bases in between. The germline CDR1 and CDR2 sequences are SNHLY and FYNNEI. The CDR3 sequence: CASSESEMNTEAFF. Written as DNA, the CDR3 is TGTGCCAGCAGTGAATCGGAGATGAACACTGAAGCTTTCTTT.

V usage is TRBV7-2 and J usage is TRBJ1-2, with a tentative D call TRBD1 (5 bases). Germline assignment: CDR1 SGHTA and CDR2 FQGNSA. V lost 0 bases and J 7 bases, leaving 15 bases between the germline ends. This CDR3 comprises 15 residues. Here the CDR3 DNA reads TGTGCCAGCAGCTTAGCGTGGGTCAGGGCAGCTGGCTACACCTTC. It codes for CASSLAWVRAAGYTF.

The rearrangement joins TRBV9 to TRBJ2-5, with D uncertain. The CDR3 spans 14 residues. Germline loops: CDR1 SGDLS, CDR2 YYNGEE. Trimming stripped 0 bases from V and 1 base from J, with 7 bases between. CDR3 bases: TGTGCCAGCAGCGTAGTCCCCGCCCAAGAGACCCAGTACTTC. Translating gives CASSVVPAQETQYF.

The rearrangement uses TRBV7-7 and TRBJ2-5, with 9 bases lining up with TRBD2. The V segment lost 0 bases and the J segment 5 bases; nucleotides outside the gene matches: 10. Germline assignment: CDR1 SSHAT and CDR2 FNYEAQ (reference sequence). CDR3 length equals 17 residues. CDR3 DNA sequence: TGTGCCAGCAGCTTAGCTCTTTTATTAGCGGGGGAGGAGACCCAGTACTTC. It translates to CASSLALLLAGEETQYF. The complete variable domain, with remaining parts taken from reference TRBV7-7 and TRBJ2-5, reads GAGVSQSPRYKVTKRGQDVTLRCDPISSHATLYWYQQALGQGPEFLTYFNYEAQPDKSGLPSDRFSAERPEGSISTLTIQRTEQRDSAMYRCASSLALLLAGEETQYFGPGTRLLVL.

This chain uses TRBV27 with TRBJ2-7; D gene unclear. This CDR3 region has 14 residues. The ends were cut back, 3 bases at V and 2 bases at J, with 11 bases in the middle. The germline V gene encodes CDR1 MNHEY and CDR2 SMNVEV (reference sequence). The CDR3 DNA reads TGTGCCAGCAGTTTTGGTAGACCGGCCTACGAGCAGTACTTC. Protein: CASSFGRPAYEQYF.

The V gene is TRBV7-9, the J gene TRBJ1-3; D gene unclear. This CDR3 is 12 amino acids long. Germline V gene sequence: CDR1 SEHNR, CDR2 FQNEAQ (reference sequence). V was shortened by 5 bases and J by 9 bases, with 11 bases between the two germline ends. Written as DNA, the CDR3 is TGTGCCAGCAGCCCGGAGGGTATCACCATATATTTT. Its protein product is CASSPEGITIYF.

The chain links TRBV7-2 to TRBJ2-7, with a weak D call TRBD1 (5 bases). The germline V gene has CDR1 SGHTA and CDR2 FQGNSA. CDR3 size: 14 residues. V lost 2 bases to trimming and J lost 2 bases, with 10 bases between them. The CDR3 DNA reads TGTGCCAGCAGCTTACCAGGGCTTACCTACGAGCAGTACTTC. Its translation is CASSLPGLTYEQYF.

V gene TRBV5-4 combines with J gene TRBJ2-7, with D possibly matching TRBD1 (6 bases). V was cut by 0 bases and J by 5 bases, with 12 bases left in between. CDR1 and CDR2 from the germline V gene are SGHNT and YYREEE (reference sequence). The CDR3 runs 14 residues. The CDR3 sequence is CASSLEGDKDEQYF. CDR3 in DNA: TGTGCCAGCAGCTTGGAGGGGGATAAGGACGAGCAGTACTTC.

This clone was seen once. In nucleotides, the CDR3 is TGTGCCAGCAGCGTAACCCCCACCCATTCCTACGAGCAGTACTTC. Encoded protein: CASSVTPTHSYEQYF. V gene TRBV9 combines with J gene TRBJ2-7; D gene uncertain. The germline V and J ends were trimmed by 1 base and 1 base, with 12 bases remaining between them. Germline lookup yields CDR1 SGDLS and CDR2 YYNGEE. CDR3 length: 15 amino acids.

A single count supports this clone. The chain couples TRBV9 to TRBJ1-2; D not resolved. Germline V gene lookup returns CDR1 SGDLS and CDR2 YYNGEE. Trimming removed 4 bases from V and 4 bases from J, with 17 bases in between. The CDR3 runs to 15 residues. The CDR3: CASSLKTGAPYGYTF. CDR3 sequence (DNA): TGTGCCAGCAGCCTTAAGACCGGAGCTCCCTATGGCTACACCTTC. The entire variable domain, with the rest obtained from reference TRBV9 and TRBJ1-2, is as follows: DSGVTQTPKHLITATGQRVTLRCSPRSGDLSVYWYQQSLDQGLQFLIQYYNGEERAKGNILERFSAQQFPDLHSELNLSSLELGDSALYFCASSLKTGAPYGYTFGSGTRLTVV.

This clone showed up just a few times. The chain recombines TRBV5-4 with TRBJ1-3, with D perhaps matching TRBD1 (6 bases). The germline gives CDR1 SGHNT, CDR2 YYREEE (reference sequence). Trimming pared 1 base from V and 0 bases from J, leaving 23 bases between. This CDR3 contains 20 residues. Here the CDR3 DNA reads TGTGCCAGCAGCTTGTTTAAACCGGGGGCCAGGTATTTCTCTGGAAACACCATATATTTT. It is translated as CASSLFKPGARYFSGNTIYF.